This T cell receptor (beta chain) stems from a study of blood T cell repertoires in COVID-19 (dated by TCRdb to 2018 to 2021). Regarding the complete study: Collaborator samples came from the United States, Italy and Spain and covered acute and convalescent phases of COVID-19. The samples were drawn from the first 160 participants of the ongoing ImmuneRACE study and from 1,200 or so subjects provided by 6 global collaborators. The sample metadata nearly always contained a de-identified subject ID, COVID-19 status, age in years and sex. Where available, HLA class I and class II types were taken from metadata supplied by the sample provider and were not determined by assay-based typing. The prospective study material was composed of cDNA or gDNA derived from T cells, B-cell-depleted T cells, or PBMCs. Deeply sampled blood TCRbeta repertoires from subjects exposed to, actively infected with, or recovered from COVID-19 were included in the dataset. The repertoires were released in a freely available public database meant as a resource for research on the immune response to SARS-CoV-2. The paper's findings and limits, for the study overall: The amount of clinical and demographic metadata varied by source and participant and was provided uncurated.

V trim: 4 bases; J trim: 7 bases; unmatched bases: 6. The CDR3 numbers 13 residues from cysteine through phenylalanine. CDR3 DNA is the only sequence kept; it has 39 bases, read in frame from the first base. CDR1 and CDR2 are read off the germline V gene (reference sequence) as LNHDA and SQIVND. The immunoSEQ Assay, a bias-controlled multiplex PCR, was used to amplify TCRbeta CDR3 regions from genomic DNA. As for how the authors treated the data: The number of nucleated cells in each sample was estimated from the amplification of reference gene primers within the assay. To quantify the absolute abundance of each unique TCRbeta CDR3 rearrangement, sequence reads were collapsed and filtered. For each sample, productive Simpson clonality was calculated as the square root of Simpson's diversity index across productive rearrangements. This is the immuneACCESS table as TCRdb keeps it, with only in-frame sequences that have V and J called. A part of the clones is gone; compared with another copy, unresolved V genes explain less than half, and the rest is unexplained. D and trimming were read from the DNA, whereas the V and J calls and clone size are those reported in that table. Within this sample are roughly 43,000 clones, with roughly 84% of them counted one time only. The ten biggest clones cover approximately 4.1% of the sample.

Remarks on this clone: Its cognate antigen has yet to be identified. No base quality values were provided; no much bigger clone lies one nucleotide off.

The collaborating institutions used their own protocols to collect whole blood in K2EDTA tubes. For TCRbeta analysis, collaborators shipped samples in one of three forms: frozen whole blood, isolated PBMCs, or DNA extracted from either of those sample types. This receptor was taken from a woman aged 70 to 79 with acute or convalescent COVID-19. The chain joins TRBV19 to TRBJ1-1, with 7 middle bases fitting TRBD1. The sequencing input was peripheral blood. The CDR3 amino acid sequence is: CASSTRGLGEAFF. The base sequence is TGTGCCAGTAGTACGAGGGGGCTGGGTGAAGCTTTCTTT.